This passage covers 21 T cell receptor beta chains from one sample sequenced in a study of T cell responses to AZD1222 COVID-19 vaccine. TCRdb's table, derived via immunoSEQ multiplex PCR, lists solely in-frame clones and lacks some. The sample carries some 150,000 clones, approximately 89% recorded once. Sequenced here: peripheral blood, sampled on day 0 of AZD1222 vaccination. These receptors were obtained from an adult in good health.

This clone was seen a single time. The CDR3: CAISEAGLSGTLGNTIYF. CDR3 DNA sequence: TGTGCCATCAGTGAGGCCGGACTGTCCGGGACGCTTGGAAACACCATATATTTT. This chain joins TRBV10-3 and TRBJ1-3; maybe TRBD1 (5 bases). This CDR3 has 18 amino acids. Germline-derived CDR1 and CDR2 are ENHRY and SYGVKD. V lost 2 bases to trimming and J lost 3 bases, with 20 bases between them.

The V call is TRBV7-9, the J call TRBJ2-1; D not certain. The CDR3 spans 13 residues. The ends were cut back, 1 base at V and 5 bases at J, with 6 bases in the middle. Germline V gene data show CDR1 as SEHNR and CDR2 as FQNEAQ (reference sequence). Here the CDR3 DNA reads TGTGCCAGCAGCTTAGAGTGGCACAATGAGCAGTTCTTC. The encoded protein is CASSLEWHNEQFF.

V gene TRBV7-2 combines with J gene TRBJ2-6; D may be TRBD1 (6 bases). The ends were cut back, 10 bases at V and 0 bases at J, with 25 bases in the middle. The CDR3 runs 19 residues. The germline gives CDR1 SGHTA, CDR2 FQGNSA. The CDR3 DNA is TGTGCCACCCAACTAACCGACAGGCCAGGAAGCTCTGGGGCCAACGTCCTGACTTTC. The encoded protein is CATQLTDRPGSSGANVLTF.

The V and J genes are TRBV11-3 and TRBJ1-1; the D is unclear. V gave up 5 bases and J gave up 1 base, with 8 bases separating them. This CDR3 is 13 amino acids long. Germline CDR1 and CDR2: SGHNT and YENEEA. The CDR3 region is CASSTGGNTEAFF. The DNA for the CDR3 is TGTGCCAGCAGCACCGGAGGGAACACTGAAGCTTTCTTT.

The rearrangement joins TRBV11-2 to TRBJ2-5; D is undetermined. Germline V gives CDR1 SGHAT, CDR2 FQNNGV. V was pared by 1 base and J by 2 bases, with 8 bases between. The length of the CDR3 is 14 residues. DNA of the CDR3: TGTGCCAGCAGCTTAGCCACCCTACAAGAGACCCAGTACTTC. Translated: CASSLATLQETQYF.

In nucleotides, the CDR3 is TGTGCCAGCAGCTTCAACAGGGGGCTTGATGGCTACACCTTC. Its translation: CASSFNRGLDGYTF. The chain combines TRBV7-2 with TRBJ1-2; 9 nucleotides match TRBD1. CDR3 length: 14 residues. Germline V lookup: CDR1 SGHTA, CDR2 FQGNSA. Trimming took 3 bases from V and 6 from J; bases not matched to a gene: 5.

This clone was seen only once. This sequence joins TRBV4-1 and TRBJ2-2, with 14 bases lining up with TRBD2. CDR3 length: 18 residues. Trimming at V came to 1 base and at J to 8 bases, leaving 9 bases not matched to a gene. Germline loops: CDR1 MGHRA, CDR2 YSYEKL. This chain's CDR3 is CASSQGRGTSGRVGELFF. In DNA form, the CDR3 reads TGCGCCAGCAGCCAAGGCAGGGGGACTAGCGGGAGAGTGGGGGAGCTGTTTTTT.

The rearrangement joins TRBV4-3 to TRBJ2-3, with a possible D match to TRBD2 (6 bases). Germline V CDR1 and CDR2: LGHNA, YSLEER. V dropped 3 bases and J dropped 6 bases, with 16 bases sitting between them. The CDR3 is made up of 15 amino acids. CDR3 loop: CASSQGGSGGDTQYF. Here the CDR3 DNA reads TGCGCCAGCAGCCAGGGAGGTTCTGGAGGGGATACGCAGTATTTT.

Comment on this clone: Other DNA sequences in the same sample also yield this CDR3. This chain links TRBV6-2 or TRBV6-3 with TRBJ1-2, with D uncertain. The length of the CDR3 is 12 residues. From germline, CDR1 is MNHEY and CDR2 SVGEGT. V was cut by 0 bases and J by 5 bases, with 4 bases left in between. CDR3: CASSYSTYGYTF. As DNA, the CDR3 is TGTGCCAGCAGTTACTCGACGTATGGCTACACCTTC.

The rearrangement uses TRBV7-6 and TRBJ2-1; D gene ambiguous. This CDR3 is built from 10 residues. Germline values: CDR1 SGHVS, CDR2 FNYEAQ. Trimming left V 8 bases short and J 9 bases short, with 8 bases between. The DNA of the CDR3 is TGTGCCAGCGAGGATAGTGAGCAGTTCTTC. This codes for CASEDSEQFF.

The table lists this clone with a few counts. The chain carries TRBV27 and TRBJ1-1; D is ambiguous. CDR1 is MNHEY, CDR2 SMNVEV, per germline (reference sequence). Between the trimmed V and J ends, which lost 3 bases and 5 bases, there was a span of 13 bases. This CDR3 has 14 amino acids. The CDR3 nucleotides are TGTGCCAGCAGTTTGAGGCGGGCTGTGACTGAAGCTTTCTTT. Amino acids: CASSLRRAVTEAFF.

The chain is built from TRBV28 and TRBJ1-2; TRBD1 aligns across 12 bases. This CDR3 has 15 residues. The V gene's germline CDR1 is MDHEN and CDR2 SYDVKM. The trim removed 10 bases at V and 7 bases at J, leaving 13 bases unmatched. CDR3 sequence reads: CATWAAGQGAPGYTF. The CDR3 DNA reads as TGTGCCACCTGGGCTGCGGGACAGGGGGCGCCTGGCTACACCTTC.

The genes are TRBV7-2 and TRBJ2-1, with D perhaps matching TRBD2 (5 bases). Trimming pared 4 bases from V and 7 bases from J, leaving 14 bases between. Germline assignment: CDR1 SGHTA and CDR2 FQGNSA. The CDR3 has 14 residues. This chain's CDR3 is CASSSKGPGNEQFF. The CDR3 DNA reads TGTGCCAGCAGCTCGAAAGGACCGGGAAATGAGCAGTTCTTC.

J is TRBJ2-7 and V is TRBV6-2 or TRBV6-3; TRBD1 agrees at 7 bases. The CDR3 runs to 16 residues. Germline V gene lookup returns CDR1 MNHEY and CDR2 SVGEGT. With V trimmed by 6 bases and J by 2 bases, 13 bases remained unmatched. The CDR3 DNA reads TGTGCCAGCAGCCTCACCCGTGACAGGGCCCCCTACGAGCAGTACTTC. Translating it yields CASSLTRDRAPYEQYF.

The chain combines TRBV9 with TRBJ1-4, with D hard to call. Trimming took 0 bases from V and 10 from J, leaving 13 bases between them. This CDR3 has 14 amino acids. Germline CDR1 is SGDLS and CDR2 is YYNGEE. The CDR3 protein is CASSVDGEGGKLFF. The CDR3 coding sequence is TGTGCCAGCAGCGTAGACGGGGAGGGTGGAAAACTGTTTTTT.

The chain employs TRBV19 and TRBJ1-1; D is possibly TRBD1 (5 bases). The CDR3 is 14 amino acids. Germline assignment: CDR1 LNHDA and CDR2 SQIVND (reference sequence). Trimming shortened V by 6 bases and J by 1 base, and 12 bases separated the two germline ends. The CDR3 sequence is CASSLMGGNTEAFF. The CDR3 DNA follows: TGTGCCAGTAGCCTGATGGGGGGGAACACTGAAGCTTTCTTT.

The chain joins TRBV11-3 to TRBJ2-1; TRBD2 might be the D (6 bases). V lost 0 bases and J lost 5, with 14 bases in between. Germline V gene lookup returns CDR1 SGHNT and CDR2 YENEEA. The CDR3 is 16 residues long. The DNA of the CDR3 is TGTGCCAGCAGCTTAGATGGCGGACTACGCAACAATGAGCAGTTCTTC. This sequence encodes CASSLDGGLRNNEQFF.

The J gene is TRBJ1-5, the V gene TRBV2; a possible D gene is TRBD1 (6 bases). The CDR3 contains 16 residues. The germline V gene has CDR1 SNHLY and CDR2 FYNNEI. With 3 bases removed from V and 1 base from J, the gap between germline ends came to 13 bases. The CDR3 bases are TGTGCCAGCAGTGAGGAGTGGGGGCTGAGCAATCAGCCCCAGCATTTT. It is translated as CASSEEWGLSNQPQHF.

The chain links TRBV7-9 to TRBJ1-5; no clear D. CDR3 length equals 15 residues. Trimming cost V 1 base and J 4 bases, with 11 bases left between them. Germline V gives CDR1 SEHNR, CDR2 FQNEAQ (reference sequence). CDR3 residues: CASSLDGGNNQPQHF. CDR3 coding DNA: TGTGCCAGCAGCTTAGACGGCGGTAATAATCAGCCCCAGCATTTT.

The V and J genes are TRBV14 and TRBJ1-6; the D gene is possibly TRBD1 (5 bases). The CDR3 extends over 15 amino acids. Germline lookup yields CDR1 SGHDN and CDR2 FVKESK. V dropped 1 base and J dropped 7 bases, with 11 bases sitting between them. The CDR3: CASSQAQGGNSPLHF. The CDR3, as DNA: TGTGCCAGCAGCCAAGCGCAGGGAGGCAATTCACCCCTCCACTTT.

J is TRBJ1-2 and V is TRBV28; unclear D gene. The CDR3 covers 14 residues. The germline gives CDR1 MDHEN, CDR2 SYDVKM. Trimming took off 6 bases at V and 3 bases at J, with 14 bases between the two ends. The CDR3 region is CASRRDSGHYGYTF. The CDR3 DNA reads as TGTGCCAGCAGGCGTGATTCGGGCCACTATGGCTACACCTTC.